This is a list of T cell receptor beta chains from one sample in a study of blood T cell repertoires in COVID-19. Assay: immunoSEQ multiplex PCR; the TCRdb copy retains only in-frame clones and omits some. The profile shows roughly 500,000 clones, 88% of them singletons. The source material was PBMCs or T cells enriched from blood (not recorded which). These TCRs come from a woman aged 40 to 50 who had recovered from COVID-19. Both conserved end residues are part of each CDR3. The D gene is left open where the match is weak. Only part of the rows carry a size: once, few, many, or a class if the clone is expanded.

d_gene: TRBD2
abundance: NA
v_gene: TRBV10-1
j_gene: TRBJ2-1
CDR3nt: TGCGCCAGCAGTGGGTCGAGACGAGGTGGACTAGCGGGAGGGCCGGAGATGAATGAGCAGTTCTTC
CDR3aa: CASSGSRRGGLAGGPEMNEQFF

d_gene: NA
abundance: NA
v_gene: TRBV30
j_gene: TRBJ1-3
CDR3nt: TGTGCCTGGAGTGTACGGGTGTCTGGAAACACCATATATTTT
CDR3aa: CAWSVRVSGNTIYF

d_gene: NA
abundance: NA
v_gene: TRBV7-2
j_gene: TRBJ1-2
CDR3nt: TGTGCCAGCAGCTTAGCCATGGGGGGGCTCTATGGCTACACCTTC
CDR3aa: CASSLAMGGLYGYTF

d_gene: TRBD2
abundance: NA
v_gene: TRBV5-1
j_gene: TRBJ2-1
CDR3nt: TGCGCCAGCAGCCCAGCGGCTAGCGGGATAAGTGGCCATGAGCAGTTCTTC
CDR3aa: CASSPAASGISGHEQFF

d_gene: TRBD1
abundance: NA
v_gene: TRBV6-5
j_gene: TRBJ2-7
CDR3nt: TGTGCCAGCAGTTTCGGACAGGGGCGGTACGAGCAGTACTTC
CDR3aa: CASSFGQGRYEQYF

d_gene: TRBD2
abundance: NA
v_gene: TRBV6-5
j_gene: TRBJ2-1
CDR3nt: TGTGCCAGCAGTTATCTGCGGGAGGGCCGGGGCAATGAGCAGTTCTTC
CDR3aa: CASSYLREGRGNEQFF

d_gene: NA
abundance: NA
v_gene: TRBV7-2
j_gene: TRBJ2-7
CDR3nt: TGTGCCAGCAGCTTAAGGCAGGGAGGCGGCGAGCAGTACTTC
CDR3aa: CASSLRQGGGEQYF

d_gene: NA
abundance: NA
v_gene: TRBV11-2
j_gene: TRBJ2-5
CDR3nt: TGTGCCAGCAGCTCCCTACGGGAGACCCAGTACTTC
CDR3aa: CASSSLRETQYF

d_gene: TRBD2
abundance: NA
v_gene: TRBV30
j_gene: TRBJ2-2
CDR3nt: TGTGCCTGGAGTGTACTAGGACTAGCGGGAGGAGGGAACACCGGGGAGCTGTTTTTT
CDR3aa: CAWSVLGLAGGGNTGELFF

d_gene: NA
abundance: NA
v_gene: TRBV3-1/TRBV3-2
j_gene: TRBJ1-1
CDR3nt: TGTGCCAGCAGCCAGATACAGGTCTTGAGCACTGAAGCTTTCTTT
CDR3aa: CASSQIQVLSTEAFF

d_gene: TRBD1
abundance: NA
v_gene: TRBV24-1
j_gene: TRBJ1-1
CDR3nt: TGTGCCACCAGTGGATTACAGGGGGCCGTTCAAGCTTTCTTT
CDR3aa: CATSGLQGAVQAFF

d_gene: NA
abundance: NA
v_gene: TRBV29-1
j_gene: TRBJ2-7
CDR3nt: TGCAGCGTCTTTGAGGGCGAGCAGTACTTC
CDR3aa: CSVFEGEQYF

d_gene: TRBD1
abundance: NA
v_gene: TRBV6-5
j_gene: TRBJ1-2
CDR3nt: TGTGCCAGCAGCTTGACAGGGTCCCCAGGCTACACCTTC
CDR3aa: CASSLTGSPGYTF

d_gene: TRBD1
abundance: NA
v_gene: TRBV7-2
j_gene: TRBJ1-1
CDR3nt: TGTGCCAGCAGCACTTACAGGGGGACGGAAGCTTTCTTT
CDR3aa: CASSTYRGTEAFF

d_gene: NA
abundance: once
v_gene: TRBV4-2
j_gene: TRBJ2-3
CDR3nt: TGTGCCAGCAGCCAAGGATTGGGCGTCACAGATACGCAGTATTTT
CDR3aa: CASSQGLGVTDTQYF

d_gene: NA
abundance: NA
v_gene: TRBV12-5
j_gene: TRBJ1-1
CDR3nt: TGTGCTAGTGGTTTGGTACTGGGCAGGAACACTGAAGCTTTCTTT
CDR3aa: CASGLVLGRNTEAFF

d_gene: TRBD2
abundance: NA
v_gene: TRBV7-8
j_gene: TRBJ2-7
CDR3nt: TGTGCCAGCAGCTTAGGATCCGGGAGGGCCGCTTACGAGCAGTACTTC
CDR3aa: CASSLGSGRAAYEQYF

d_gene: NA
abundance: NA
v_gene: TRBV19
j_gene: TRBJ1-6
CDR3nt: TGTGCCAGTAGTACAGGGGAGTCACCCCTCCACTTT
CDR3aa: CASSTGESPLHF

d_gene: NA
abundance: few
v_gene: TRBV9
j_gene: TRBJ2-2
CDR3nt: TGTGCCAGCAGCGTATCCGGGAGTCATCTGAACACCGGGGAGCTGTTTTTT
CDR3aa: CASSVSGSHLNTGELFF

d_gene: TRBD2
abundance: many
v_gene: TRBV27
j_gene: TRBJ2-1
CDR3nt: TGTGCCAGCAGTTTATTGGGAGGGGAGGGGAATGAGCAGTTCTTC
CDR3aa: CASSLLGGEGNEQFF

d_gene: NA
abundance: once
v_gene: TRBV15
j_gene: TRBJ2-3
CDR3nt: TGTGCCACCAGCAGAACGCGAGAAGCAGATACGCAGTATTTT
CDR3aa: CATSRTREADTQYF

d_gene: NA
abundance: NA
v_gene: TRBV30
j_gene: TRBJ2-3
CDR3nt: TGTGCCTGGAGTGCTCATGGGGGCCCAGATACGCAGTATTTT
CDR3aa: CAWSAHGGPDTQYF

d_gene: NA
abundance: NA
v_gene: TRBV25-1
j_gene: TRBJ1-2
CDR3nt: TGTGCCAGCAGTGAGACAGCTAACTATGGCTACACCTTC
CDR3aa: CASSETANYGYTF

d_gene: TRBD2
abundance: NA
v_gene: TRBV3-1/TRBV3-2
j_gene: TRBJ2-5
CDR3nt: TGTGCCAGCAGCCAAATGGGACTAGCGGGAGGAGAGACCCAGTACTTC
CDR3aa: CASSQMGLAGGETQYF

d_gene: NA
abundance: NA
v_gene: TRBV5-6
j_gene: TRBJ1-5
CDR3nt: TGTGCCAGCAGACCTCAGGACAGTTCCCATCAGCCCCAGCATTTT
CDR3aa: CASRPQDSSHQPQHF

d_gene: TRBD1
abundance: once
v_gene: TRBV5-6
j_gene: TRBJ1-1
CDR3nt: TGTGCCAGCAGCACGACAGGGGGCACTGAAGCTTTCTTT
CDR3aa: CASSTTGGTEAFF

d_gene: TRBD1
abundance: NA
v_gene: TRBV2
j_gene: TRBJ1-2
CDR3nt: TGTGCCAGCGGGACAGGGTATGGCTACACCTTC
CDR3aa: CASGTGYGYTF

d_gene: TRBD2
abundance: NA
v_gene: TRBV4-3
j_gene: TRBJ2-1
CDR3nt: TGCGCCAGCAGCCAAGCCATGCTAGCGGGAGGGCCGGGCAATGAGCAGTTCTTC
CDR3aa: CASSQAMLAGGPGNEQFF

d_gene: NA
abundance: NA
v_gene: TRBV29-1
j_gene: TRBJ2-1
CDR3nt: TGCAGCGTAGAAGGTGGCAGGGTTTCTTACAATGAGCAGTTCTTC
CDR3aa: CSVEGGRVSYNEQFF

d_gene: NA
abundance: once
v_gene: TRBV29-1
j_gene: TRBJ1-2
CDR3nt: TGCAGCGTTCTCCCCGGGTATGACAGCTACTATGGCTACACCTTC
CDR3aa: CSVLPGYDSYYGYTF

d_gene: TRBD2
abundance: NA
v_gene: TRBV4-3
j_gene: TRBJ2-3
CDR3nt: TGCGCCAGCAGCCAAGGAAGTAGCGGGGGCCCTAGCACAGATACGCAGTATTTT
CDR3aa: CASSQGSSGGPSTDTQYF

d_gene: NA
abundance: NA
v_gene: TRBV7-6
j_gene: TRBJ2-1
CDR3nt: TGTGCCAGCAGCCTGACCTGGGCTGACAATGAGCAGTTCTTC
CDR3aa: CASSLTWADNEQFF

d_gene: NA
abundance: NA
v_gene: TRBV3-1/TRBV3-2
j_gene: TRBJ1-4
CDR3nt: TGTGCCAGCAGCCCACACCATTCGGGGTTTCTGTTTTTT
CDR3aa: CASSPHHSGFLFF

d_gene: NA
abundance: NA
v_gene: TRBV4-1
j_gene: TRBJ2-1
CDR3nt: TGCGCCAGCAGTCAAGACCGGAGGAGCTCCTACAATGAGCAGTTCTTC
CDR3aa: CASSQDRRSSYNEQFF

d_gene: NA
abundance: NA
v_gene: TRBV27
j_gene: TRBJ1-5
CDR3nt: TGTGCCAGCAGTCTTCCGAATCAGCCCCAGCATTTT
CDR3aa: CASSLPNQPQHF

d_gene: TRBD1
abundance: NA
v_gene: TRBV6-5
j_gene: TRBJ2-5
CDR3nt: TGTGCCAGCAGCTACCCTCCCGGGACAGCGGAGACCCAGTACTTC
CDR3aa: CASSYPPGTAETQYF

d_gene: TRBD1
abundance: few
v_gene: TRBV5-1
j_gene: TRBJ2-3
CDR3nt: TGCGCCAGCAGCTTGGGCATACAGGGGATCGCCGGGGATACGCAGTATTTT
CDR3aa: CASSLGIQGIAGDTQYF

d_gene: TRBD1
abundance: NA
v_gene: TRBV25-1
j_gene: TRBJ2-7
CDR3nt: TGTGCCAGCAGTGAACAGGGGGCGGGGGAGCAGTACTTC
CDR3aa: CASSEQGAGEQYF

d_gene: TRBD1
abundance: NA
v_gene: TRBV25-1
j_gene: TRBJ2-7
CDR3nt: TGTGCCAGCAGTAACGGAAGACAGGGTATCGCCTACGAGCAGTACTTC
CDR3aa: CASSNGRQGIAYEQYF

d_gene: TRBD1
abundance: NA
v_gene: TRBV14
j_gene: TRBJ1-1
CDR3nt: TGTGCCAGCAGCTTGGACAGGGGCGTCTCCACTGAAGCTTTCTTT
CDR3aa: CASSLDRGVSTEAFF

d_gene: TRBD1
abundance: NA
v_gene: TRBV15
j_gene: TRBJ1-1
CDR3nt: TGTGCCACCAGCGGTCCAACAGGGGGCACGGAGACTGAAGCTTTCTTT
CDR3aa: CATSGPTGGTETEAFF

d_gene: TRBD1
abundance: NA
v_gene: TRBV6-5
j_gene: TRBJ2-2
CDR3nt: TGTGCCAGCAGCCCCGGACAGGGATGGACCGGGGAGCTGTTTTTT
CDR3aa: CASSPGQGWTGELFF

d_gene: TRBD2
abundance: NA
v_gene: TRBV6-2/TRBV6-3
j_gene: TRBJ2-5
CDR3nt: TGTGCCAGCAGTTACCCCACGGGAGGGGCCCAGTACTTC
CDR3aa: CASSYPTGGAQYF

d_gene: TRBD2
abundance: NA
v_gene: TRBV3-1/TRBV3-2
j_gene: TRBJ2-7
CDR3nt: TGTGCCAGCAGCCGCAGCGGGAGGTTGGTTTACGAGCAGTACTTC
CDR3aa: CASSRSGRLVYEQYF

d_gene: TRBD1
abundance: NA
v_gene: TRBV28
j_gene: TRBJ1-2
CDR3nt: TGTGCCAGCAGTTTCGGGACAGGGCCCTATGGCTACACCTTC
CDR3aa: CASSFGTGPYGYTF

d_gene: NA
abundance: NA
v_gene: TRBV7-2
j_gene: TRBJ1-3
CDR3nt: TGTGCCAGCAGCTCACAGGGAAACACCATATATTTT
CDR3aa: CASSSQGNTIYF

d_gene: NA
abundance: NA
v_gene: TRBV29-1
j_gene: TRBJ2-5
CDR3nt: TGCAGCGTTACCCAAGGACAGACAGGTGGGGAGACCCAGTACTTC
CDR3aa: CSVTQGQTGGETQYF

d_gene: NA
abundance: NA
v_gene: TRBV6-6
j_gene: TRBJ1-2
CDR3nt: TGTGCCAGCAGTTACGGTCGGGGGGCCGACTACACCTTC
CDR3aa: CASSYGRGADYTF

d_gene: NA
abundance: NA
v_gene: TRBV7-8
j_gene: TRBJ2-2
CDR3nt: TGTGCCAGCAGCTCTTACACGAACACCGGGGAGCTGTTTTTT
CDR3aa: CASSSYTNTGELFF

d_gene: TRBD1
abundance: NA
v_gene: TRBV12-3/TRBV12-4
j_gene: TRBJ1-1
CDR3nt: TGTGCCAGTACAGGGGGTGGAGGGACTGAAGCTTTCTTT
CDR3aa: CASTGGGGTEAFF

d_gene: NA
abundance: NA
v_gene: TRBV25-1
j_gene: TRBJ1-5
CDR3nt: TGTGCCAGCAGTGCAGGGATTCAGCCCCAGCATTTT
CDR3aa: CASSAGIQPQHF

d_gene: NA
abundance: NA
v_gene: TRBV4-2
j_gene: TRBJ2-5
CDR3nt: TGTGCCAGCAGCCAAGATCTGTCCAAGAGAGAGACCCAGTACTTC
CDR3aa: CASSQDLSKRETQYF

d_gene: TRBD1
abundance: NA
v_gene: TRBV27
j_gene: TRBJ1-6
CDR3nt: TGTGCCAGCAGTTTGTACGACAGGGAGCTACCCCTCCACTTT
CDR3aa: CASSLYDRELPLHF

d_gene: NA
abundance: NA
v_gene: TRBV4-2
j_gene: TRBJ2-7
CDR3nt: TGTGCCAGCAGCCAAGATACCTACGAGCAGTACTTC
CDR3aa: CASSQDTYEQYF

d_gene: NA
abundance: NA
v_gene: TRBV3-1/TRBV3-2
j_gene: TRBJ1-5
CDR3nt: TGTGCCAGCAGCCAAGAGGAGGGACAGCCCCAGCATTTT
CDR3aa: CASSQEEGQPQHF